This TCR beta chain was recorded in a study of blood T cell repertoires in COVID-19. Study in general: Acute and convalescent COVID-19 specimens originated in the United States, Italy and Spain. PBMCs, B-cell-depleted T cells, or T cells provided the cDNA or gDNA that made up the material.

V was trimmed by 3 bases and J by 4 bases, leaving 9 bases between them. Germline loops: CDR1 LGHDT, CDR2 YNNKEL (reference sequence). The CDR3 is 13 residues long. Per the authors' pipeline: Amplified reference gene primers provided the basis for estimating nucleated cell counts. TCRdb's copy holds only in-frame clones and misses some; the assay was immunoSEQ multiplex PCR. That table furnishes V, J and clone size, whereas the DNA furnished D and trimming. Found here are about 310,000 clones, roughly 84% of them singletons; the top ten hold 1%. The sample was peripheral blood. V and J are TRBV3-1 (or the pseudogene TRBV3-2) and TRBJ1-1, with a weak D call TRBD1 (6 bases). This receptor was taken from a middle-aged man with active or convalescent COVID-19. The DNA of the CDR3 is TGTGCCAGCAGCCAGGGGGCGGTCACTGAAGCTTTCTTT. This encodes CASSQGAVTEAFF.